A selection of T cell receptor beta chains follows, all from one sample in a study of blood T cell repertoires in COVID-19. Assay used: immunoSEQ multiplex PCR; TCRdb lists only in-frame clones, some missing. The table includes around 250,000 clones, almost 85% detected once. The sequencing sample was made of peripheral blood. These receptors were collected from a man aged 45-65 years with active or convalescent COVID-19. Both conserved end residues are part of each CDR3. Each record gives: V gene, CDR3 protein.

v_call: TRBV19; cdr3_aa: CASKGEEDRGPGINQPQHF
v_call: TRBV7-2; cdr3_aa: CASSLLRGMNTEAFF
v_call: TRBV18; cdr3_aa: CASSPLPGSQETQYF
v_call: TRBV9; cdr3_aa: CASSLQDRGNTDTQYF
v_call: TRBV28; cdr3_aa: CASSVGLVWGIAGGPGRGNEQFF
v_call: TRBV12-3/TRBV12-4; cdr3_aa: CASSRTGADTQYF
v_call: TRBV6-5; cdr3_aa: CASSPRGIYGYTF
v_call: TRBV7-8; cdr3_aa: CASSPRRQLGSGYTF
v_call: TRBV13; cdr3_aa: CASSLSGSYGYTF
v_call: TRBV19; cdr3_aa: CASSLARYGYTF
v_call: TRBV28; cdr3_aa: CASSGGTRVVDTQYF
v_call: TRBV29-1; cdr3_aa: CSVRDSLTSGNTIYF
v_call: TRBV9; cdr3_aa: CASSGGSGNSPLHF
v_call: TRBV28; cdr3_aa: CASSNSGLASYEQYF
v_call: TRBV14; cdr3_aa: CASSRGLNQPQHF
v_call: TRBV3-1/TRBV3-2; cdr3_aa: CASSLGHPQRGRFSGYTF
v_call: TRBV4-2; cdr3_aa: CASSPPGNSPLHF
v_call: TRBV21-1; cdr3_aa: CASSKHRGGSPLHF
v_call: TRBV25-1; cdr3_aa: CASKPGAYNEQFF
v_call: TRBV6-5; cdr3_aa: CASSYRGTDTQYF
v_call: TRBV27; cdr3_aa: CASSPLASRYNEQFF
v_call: TRBV3-1/TRBV3-2; cdr3_aa: CASSQVGSNGETQYF
v_call: TRBV28; cdr3_aa: CASSLSLGGADTQYF
v_call: TRBV2; cdr3_aa: CASRRLEEQFF
v_call: TRBV19; cdr3_aa: CASRTTVNYGYTF
v_call: TRBV9; cdr3_aa: CASSTQDGVDTQYF
v_call: TRBV19; cdr3_aa: CASKLDRRDQPQHF
v_call: TRBV6-5; cdr3_aa: CASGQGASDTQYF
v_call: TRBV7-3; cdr3_aa: CASSLAGDYNEQFF
v_call: TRBV27; cdr3_aa: CASSLGDRVDSPLHF
v_call: TRBV15; cdr3_aa: CATSRDNNRGEGYTF
v_call: TRBV6-6; cdr3_aa: CASSQYRGQGGEKLFF
v_call: TRBV18; cdr3_aa: CASSPGTGGAGEKLFF
v_call: TRBV5-1; cdr3_aa: CASSYGQGVSYEQYF
v_call: TRBV5-1; cdr3_aa: CASSSVPAEAFF
v_call: TRBV7-9; cdr3_aa: CASSLEEPGLFF
v_call: TRBV12-3/TRBV12-4; cdr3_aa: CASSPRQAYEQYF
v_call: TRBV19; cdr3_aa: CASSITRDSNQPQHF
v_call: TRBV5-1; cdr3_aa: CASSLGGTYEQYF
v_call: TRBV12-3/TRBV12-4; cdr3_aa: CASSYGFGEKLFF
v_call: TRBV5-4; cdr3_aa: CASSSGKSLNEQFF
v_call: TRBV10-3; cdr3_aa: CAISELSRVNGYTF